This T cell receptor (beta chain) came from a study of shared clonotypes between healthy human individuals. The overall study: Each donor had three CD4 naive, three CD4 memory, two CD8 naive and one CD8 memory plate.

V gave up 0 bases and J gave up 5 bases, with 10 bases separating them. The CDR3 has 14 amino acids. Germline assignment: CDR1 MNHNY and CDR2 SVGAGI (reference sequence). Produced via immunoSEQ multiplex PCR; TCRdb's table is partial and in-frame only. This table has just over 2,000,000 clones, 85% to 95% appearing once. The chain couples TRBV6-6 to TRBJ2-5; D is unresolved. The specimen sequenced was naive CD4+ T cells sorted from blood. Regarding subset: CD45RA+ positively selected. The origin of this receptor is a man in his late teens or twenties in good health. The CDR3 sequence is CASSYSKVPETQYF. CDR3 bases: TGTGCCAGCAGTTACTCGAAGGTACCTGAGACCCAGTACTTC.